This T cell receptor beta chain emerged from a study of cytomegalovirus exposure and HLA in healthy donors. Notes on the study in general: An ancestry cluster, one associated with Asian ancestry, reportedly showed fewer N-insertions than the approximately 670-donor mean in a later analysis. Associated with cytomegalovirus, according to the listing, were some 150 TCR beta chains. A missense variant in DCLRE1C was later tied to TCR beta V- and J-gene trimming.

This clone has only a few counts. The target antigen is unknown. Researchers ran the PCR with 60 Vbeta and 13 Jbeta primers. TCRdb's copy holds only in-frame clones and misses some; the assay was immunoSEQ multiplex PCR. Here the sample spans 150,000 to 200,000 clones, about 77% being singletons. CDR1 MNHEY and CDR2 SMNVEV come from the germline V gene (reference sequence). With V trimmed by 2 bases and J by 6 bases, 1 base remained unmatched. This CDR3 region has 14 residues. The chain links TRBV27 to TRBJ1-5; 10 bases fit TRBD1. The origin of this receptor is a man between 18 and 29 years old in good health and CMV-seropositive. The material sequenced was PBMCs. In nucleotides, the CDR3 is TGTGCCAGCAGTTTAGACAGGGGGCGTCAGCCCCAGCATTTT. It encodes CASSLDRGRQPQHF.